Here is one TCR beta chain with its context. This table comes from immunoSEQ multiplex PCR, and its TCRdb copy is limited to in-frame clones, with some not included. The repertoire holds about 70,000 clones, with 81% as singletons. Germline V gene sequence: CDR1 LNHDA, CDR2 SQIVND (reference sequence). This CDR3 contains 13 residues. Trimming removed 4 bases from V and 2 bases from J, with 9 bases in between. The data derive from a study of blood T cell repertoires in COVID-19. The V call is TRBV19, the J call TRBJ2-7, with TRBD1 as a possible D gene (5 bases). The TCR was taken from a woman aged 70-85 years with acute or convalescent COVID-19. Source material: peripheral blood. The CDR3 sequence: CASSKTATYEQYF. The CDR3 DNA reads TGTGCCAGTAGTAAGACAGCCACCTACGAGCAGTACTTC.